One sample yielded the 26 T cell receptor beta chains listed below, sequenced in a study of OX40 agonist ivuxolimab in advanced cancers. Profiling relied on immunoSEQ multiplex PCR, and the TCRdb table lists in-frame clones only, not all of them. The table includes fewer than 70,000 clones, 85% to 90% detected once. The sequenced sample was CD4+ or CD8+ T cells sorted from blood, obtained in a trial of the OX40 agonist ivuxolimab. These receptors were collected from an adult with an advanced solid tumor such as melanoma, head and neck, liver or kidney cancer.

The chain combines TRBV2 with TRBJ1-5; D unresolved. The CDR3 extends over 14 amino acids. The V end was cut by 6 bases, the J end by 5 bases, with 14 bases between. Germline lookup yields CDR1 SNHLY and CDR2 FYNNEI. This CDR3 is CASRREALDQPQHF. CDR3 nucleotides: TGTGCCAGCAGAAGGGAAGCCCTGGATCAGCCCCAGCATTTT.

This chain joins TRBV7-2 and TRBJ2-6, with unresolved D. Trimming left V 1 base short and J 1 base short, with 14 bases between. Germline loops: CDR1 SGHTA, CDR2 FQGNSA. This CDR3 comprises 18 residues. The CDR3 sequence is CASSLVPPGRSGANVLTF. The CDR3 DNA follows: TGTGCCAGCAGCTTAGTCCCCCCAGGCCGATCTGGGGCCAACGTCCTGACTTTC.

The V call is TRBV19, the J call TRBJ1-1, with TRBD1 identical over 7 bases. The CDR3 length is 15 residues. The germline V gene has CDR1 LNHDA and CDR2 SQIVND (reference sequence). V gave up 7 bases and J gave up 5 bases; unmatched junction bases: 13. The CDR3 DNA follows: TGTGCCAGTACCGCCTCCGAGACAGGGTTGACTGAAGCTTTCTTT. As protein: CASTASETGLTEAFF.

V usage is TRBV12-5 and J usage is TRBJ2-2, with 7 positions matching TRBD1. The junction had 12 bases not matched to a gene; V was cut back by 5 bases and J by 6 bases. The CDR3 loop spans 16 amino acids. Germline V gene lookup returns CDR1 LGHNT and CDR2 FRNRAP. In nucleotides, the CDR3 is TGTGCTAGTGGTGAACCAGGACAGGCCCAGGCCGGGGAGCTGTTTTTT. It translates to CASGEPGQAQAGELFF.

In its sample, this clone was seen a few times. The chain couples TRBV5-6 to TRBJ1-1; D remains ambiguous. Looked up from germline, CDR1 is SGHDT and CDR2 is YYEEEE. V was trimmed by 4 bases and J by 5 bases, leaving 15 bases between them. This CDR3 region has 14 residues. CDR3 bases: TGTGCCAGCAGCCCGACGGAACTCGGAACTGAAGCTTTCTTT. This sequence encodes CASSPTELGTEAFF.

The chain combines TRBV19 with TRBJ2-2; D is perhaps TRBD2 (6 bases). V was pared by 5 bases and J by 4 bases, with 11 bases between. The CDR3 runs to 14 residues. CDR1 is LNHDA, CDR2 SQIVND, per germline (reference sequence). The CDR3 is CASSQRVGTGELFF. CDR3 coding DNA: TGTGCCAGTAGTCAGCGGGTAGGCACCGGGGAGCTGTTTTTT.

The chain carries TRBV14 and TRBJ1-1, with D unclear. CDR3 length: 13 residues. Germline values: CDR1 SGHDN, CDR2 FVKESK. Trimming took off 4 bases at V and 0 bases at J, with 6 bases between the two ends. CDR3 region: CASSRALNTEAFF. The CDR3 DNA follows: TGTGCCAGCAGCCGAGCGTTGAACACTGAAGCTTTCTTT.

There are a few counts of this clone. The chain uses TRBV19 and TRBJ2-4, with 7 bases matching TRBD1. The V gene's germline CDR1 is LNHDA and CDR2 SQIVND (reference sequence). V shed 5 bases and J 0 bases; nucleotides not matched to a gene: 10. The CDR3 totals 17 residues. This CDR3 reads CASSLDRPNAAKNIQYF. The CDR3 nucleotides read TGTGCCAGTAGTTTGGACAGGCCCAATGCAGCCAAAAACATTCAGTACTTC.

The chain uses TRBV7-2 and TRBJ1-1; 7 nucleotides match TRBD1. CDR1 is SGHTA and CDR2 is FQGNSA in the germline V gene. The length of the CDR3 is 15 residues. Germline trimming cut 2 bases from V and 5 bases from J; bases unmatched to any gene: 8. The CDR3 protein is CASSLILGGATEAFF. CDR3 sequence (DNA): TGTGCCAGCAGCTTAATTCTAGGGGGCGCAACTGAAGCTTTCTTT.

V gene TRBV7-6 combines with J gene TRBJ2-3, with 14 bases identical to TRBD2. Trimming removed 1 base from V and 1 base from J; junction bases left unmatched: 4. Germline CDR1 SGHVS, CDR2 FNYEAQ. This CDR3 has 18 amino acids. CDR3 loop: CASSLGLAGGRGTDTQYF. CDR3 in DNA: TGTGCCAGCAGCTTAGGACTAGCGGGGGGGCGGGGCACAGATACGCAGTATTTT.

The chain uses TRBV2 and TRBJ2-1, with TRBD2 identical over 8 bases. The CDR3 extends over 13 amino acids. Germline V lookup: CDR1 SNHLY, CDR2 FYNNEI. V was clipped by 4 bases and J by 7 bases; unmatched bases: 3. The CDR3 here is CASSARLANEQFF. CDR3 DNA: TGTGCCAGCAGTGCGCGACTAGCGAATGAGCAGTTCTTC.

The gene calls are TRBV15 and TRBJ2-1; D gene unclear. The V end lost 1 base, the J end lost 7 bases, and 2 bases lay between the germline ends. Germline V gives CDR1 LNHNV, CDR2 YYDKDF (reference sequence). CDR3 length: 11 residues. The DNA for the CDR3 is TGTGCCACCAGCAGAGTGAATGAGCAGTTCTTC. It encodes CATSRVNEQFF.

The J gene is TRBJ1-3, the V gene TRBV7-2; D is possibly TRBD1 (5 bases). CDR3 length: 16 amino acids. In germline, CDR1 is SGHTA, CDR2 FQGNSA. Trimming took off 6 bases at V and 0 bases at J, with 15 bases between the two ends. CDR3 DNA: TGTGCCAGCAGAGAGAGCACAGGTCTCTCTGGAAACACCATATATTTT. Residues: CASRESTGLSGNTIYF.

The CDR3 spells CASLFQTPTNTEAFF. As DNA, the CDR3 is TGTGCCAGCCTTTTTCAAACCCCAACGAACACTGAAGCTTTCTTT. The gene calls are TRBV6-6 and TRBJ1-1; no clear D. V dropped 8 bases and J dropped 1 base, with 17 bases sitting between them. Germline V gene sequence: CDR1 MNHNY, CDR2 SVGAGI (reference sequence). The CDR3 has 15 residues.

The CDR3 is CASGPMMTRETQYF. The CDR3 nucleotides are TGTGCTAGTGGCCCCATGATGACGAGAGAGACCCAGTACTTC. This sequence joins TRBV12-5 and TRBJ2-5; D not certain. The CDR3 runs to 14 residues. Germline V lookup: CDR1 LGHNT, CDR2 FRNRAP. Between the trimmed V and J ends, which lost 6 bases and 4 bases, there was a span of 15 bases.

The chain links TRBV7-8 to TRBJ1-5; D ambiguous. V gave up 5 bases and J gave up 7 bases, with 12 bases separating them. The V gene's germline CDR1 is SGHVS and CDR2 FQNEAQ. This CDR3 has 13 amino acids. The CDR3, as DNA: TGTGCCAGCAGCCTGGGTGTGTCACAGCCCCAGCATTTT. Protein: CASSLGVSQPQHF. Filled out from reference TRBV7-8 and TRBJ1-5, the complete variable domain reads GAGVSQSPRYKVAKRGQDVALRCDPISGHVSLFWYQQALGQGPEFLTYFQNEAQLDKSGLPSDRFFAERPEGSVSTLKIQRTQQEDSAVYLCASSLGVSQPQHFGDGTRLSIL.

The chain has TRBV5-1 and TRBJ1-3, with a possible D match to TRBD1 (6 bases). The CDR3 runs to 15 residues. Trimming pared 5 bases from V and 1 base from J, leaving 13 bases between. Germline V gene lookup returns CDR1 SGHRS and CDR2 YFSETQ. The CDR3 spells CASSQATGSGNTIYF. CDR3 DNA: TGCGCCAGCAGTCAAGCAACAGGGTCTGGAAACACCATATATTTT. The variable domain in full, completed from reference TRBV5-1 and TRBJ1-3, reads KAGVTQTPRYLIKTRGQQVTLSCSPISGHRSVSWYQQTPGQGLQFLFEYFSETQRNKGNFPGRFSGRQFSNSRSEMNVSTLELGDSALYLCASSQATGSGNTIYFGEGSWLTVV.

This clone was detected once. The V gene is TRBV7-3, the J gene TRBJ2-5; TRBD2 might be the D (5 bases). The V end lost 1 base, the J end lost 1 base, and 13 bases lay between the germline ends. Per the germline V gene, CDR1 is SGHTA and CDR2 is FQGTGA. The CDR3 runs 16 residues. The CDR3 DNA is TGTGCCAGCAGCTTAAATGCCGGGAAAATCCAAGAGACCCAGTACTTC. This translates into CASSLNAGKIQETQYF. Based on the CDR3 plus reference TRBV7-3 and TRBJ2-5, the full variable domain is GAGVSQTPSNKVTEKGKYVELRCDPISGHTALYWYRQSLGQGPEFLIYFQGTGAADDSGLPNDRFFAVRPEGSVSTLKIQRTERGDSAVYLCASSLNAGKIQETQYFGPGTRLLVL.

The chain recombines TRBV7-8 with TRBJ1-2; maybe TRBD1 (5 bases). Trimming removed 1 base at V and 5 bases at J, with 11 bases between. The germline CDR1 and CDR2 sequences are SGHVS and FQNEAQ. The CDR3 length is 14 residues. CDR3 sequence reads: CASSLDRRRYGYTF. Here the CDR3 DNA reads TGTGCCAGCAGCTTAGACAGGAGAAGGTATGGCTACACCTTC.

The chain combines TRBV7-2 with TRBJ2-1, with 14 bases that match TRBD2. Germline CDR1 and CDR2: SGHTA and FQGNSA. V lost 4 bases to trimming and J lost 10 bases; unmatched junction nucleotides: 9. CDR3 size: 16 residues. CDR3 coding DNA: TGTGCCAGCAGCTCCCCGACTAGCGGGGGGGCCAGGGAGCAGTTCTTC. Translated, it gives CASSSPTSGGAREQFF. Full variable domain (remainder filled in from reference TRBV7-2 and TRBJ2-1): GAGVSQSPSNKVTEKGKDVELRCDPISGHTALYWYRQSLGQGLEFLIYFQGNSAPDKSGLPSDRFSAERTGGSVSTLTIQRTQQEDSAVYLCASSSPTSGGAREQFFGPGTRLTVL.

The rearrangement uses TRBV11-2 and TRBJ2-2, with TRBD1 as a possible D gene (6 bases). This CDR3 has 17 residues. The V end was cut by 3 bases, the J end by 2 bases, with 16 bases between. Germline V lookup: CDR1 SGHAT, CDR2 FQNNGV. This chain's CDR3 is CASSFREYRENTGELFF. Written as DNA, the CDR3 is TGTGCCAGCAGCTTTAGGGAATACAGGGAAAACACCGGGGAGCTGTTTTTT. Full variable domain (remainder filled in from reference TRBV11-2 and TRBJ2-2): EAGVAQSPRYKIIEKRQSVAFWCNPISGHATLYWYQQILGQGPKLLIQFQNNGVVDDSQLPKDRFSAERLKGVDSTLKIQPAKLEDSAVYLCASSFREYRENTGELFFGEGSRLTVL.

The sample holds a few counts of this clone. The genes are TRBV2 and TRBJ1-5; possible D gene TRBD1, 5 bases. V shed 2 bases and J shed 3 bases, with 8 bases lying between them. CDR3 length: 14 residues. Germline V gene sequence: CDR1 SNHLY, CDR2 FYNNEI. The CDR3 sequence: CASSERQNNQPQHF. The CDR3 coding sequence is TGTGCCAGCAGTGAAAGACAGAACAATCAGCCCCAGCATTTT. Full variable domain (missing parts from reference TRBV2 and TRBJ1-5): EPEVTQTPSHQVTQMGQEVILRCVPISNHLYFYWYRQILGQKVEFLVSFYNNEISEKSEIFDDQFSVERPDGSNFTLKIRSTKLEDSAMYFCASSERQNNQPQHFGDGTRLSIL.

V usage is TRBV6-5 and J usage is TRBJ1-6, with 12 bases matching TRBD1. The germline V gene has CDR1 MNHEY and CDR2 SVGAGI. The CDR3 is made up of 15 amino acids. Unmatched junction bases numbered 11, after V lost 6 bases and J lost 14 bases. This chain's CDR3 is CASRPPGQGAPALHF. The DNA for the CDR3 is TGTGCCAGCAGACCACCGGGACAGGGGGCTCCGGCCCTCCACTTT.

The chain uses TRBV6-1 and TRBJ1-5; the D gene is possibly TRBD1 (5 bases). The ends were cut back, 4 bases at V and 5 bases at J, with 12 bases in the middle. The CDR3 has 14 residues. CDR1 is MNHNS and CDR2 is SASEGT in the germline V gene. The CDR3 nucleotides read TGTGCCAGCAGTGGGGGAGCAGGGTATCAGCCCCAGCATTTT. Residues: CASSGGAGYQPQHF.

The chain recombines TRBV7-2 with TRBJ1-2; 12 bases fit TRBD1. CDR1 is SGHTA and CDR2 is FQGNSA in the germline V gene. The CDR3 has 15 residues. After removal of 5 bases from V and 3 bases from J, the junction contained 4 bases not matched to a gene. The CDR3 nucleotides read TGTGCCAGCAGCACGGGACAGGGGGCGGACTATGGCTACACCTTC. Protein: CASSTGQGADYGYTF.

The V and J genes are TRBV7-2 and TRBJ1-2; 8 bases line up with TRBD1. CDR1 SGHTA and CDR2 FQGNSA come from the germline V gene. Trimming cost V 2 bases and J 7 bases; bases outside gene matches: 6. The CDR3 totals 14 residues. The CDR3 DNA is TGTGCCAGCAGCTTAACACAGGGGGGTTCTGGCTACACCTTC. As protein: CASSLTQGGSGYTF.